The 4 T cell receptor beta chains below come from one sample, sequenced in a study of blood T cells in healthy people across ages. A second 7 to 11 cycle PCR used barcoded and J-beta primers. In TCRdb, the 5' RACE reads were re-called with MiXCR into one record per CDR3 protein. This sample carries 650,000 to 950,000 distinct CDR3 sequences, more than 40% of them seen once, and the ten largest clones take about a fifth. Sequenced: blood. All receptors derive from a man in his sixties in good health.

The rearrangement joins TRBV28 to TRBJ2-7; tentatively, D is TRBD1 or TRBD2 (6 bases each). The CDR3 runs 15 residues. Trimming shortened V by 3 bases and J by 7 bases, and 19 bases separated the two germline ends. From germline, CDR1 is MDHEN and CDR2 SYDVKM. CDR3 nucleotides: TGTGCCAGCAGTTTTGAAGGAAGGGGGGTAGGGGAGCAGTACTTC. Encoded protein: CASSFEGRGVGEQYF.

V is TRBV25-1 and J is TRBJ1-6; TRBD1 aligns across 7 bases. The CDR3 runs 16 residues. Losses at the gene ends were 0 bases for V and 6 bases for J; bases not matched to a gene: 5. Germline CDR1 MGHDK, CDR2 SYGVNS. The CDR3 sequence: CASSEYKGQPNSPLHF. The CDR3 region has the DNA TGTGCCAGCAGTGAATATAAGGGACAGCCTAATTCACCCCTCCACTTT.

The chain combines TRBV15 with TRBJ2-1, with 7 bases matching TRBD2. The CDR3 contains 16 residues. V lost 6 bases, J lost 4 bases, and 12 bases stayed unmatched. Germline loops: CDR1 LNHNV, CDR2 YYDKDF (reference sequence). This CDR3 is CATSMMTSSFYNEQFF. CDR3 coding DNA: TGTGCCACCAGTATGATGACTAGCAGCTTTTACAATGAGCAGTTCTTC.

This clonotype has more than one count but fewer than ten. The CDR3 nucleotides are TGTGCCAGCAGCCAAAAGGGGTCCCCAGGGCAGTACTTC. It yields the protein CASSQKGSPGQYF. The chain recombines TRBV3-1 with TRBJ2-7, with D tentatively TRBD1 (5 bases). Germline CDR1 and CDR2: LGHDT and YNNKEL (reference sequence). The V and J ends lost 2 bases and 9 bases respectively, with 14 bases between them. There are 13 residues in the CDR3.